A single sample is the source of the 4 T cell receptor beta chains below, sequenced in a study of breast tumors, draining lymph nodes, adjacent tissues. TCRdb analysed the multiplex PCR reads with MiXCR anew, one entry per CDR3 protein. This table holds approximately 120,000 distinct CDR3 sequences, 21% found once. Axillary draining lymph nodes of breast cancer patients supplied the node samples. Sequencing used axillary lymph node tissue. The receptors here all came from a female donor with breast cancer. Some clones in this sample may be carry-over from other donors' samples.

This chain connects TRBV20-1 to TRBJ2-1; a possible D gene is TRBD2 (5 bases). This CDR3 contains 15 residues. The germline gives CDR1 DFQATT, CDR2 SNEGSKA (reference sequence). V was clipped by 3 bases and J by 8 bases, with 20 bases between them. CDR3 DNA sequence: TGCAGTGCTAGTTGGCAACGGGATCTTTTGGATGAGCAGTTCTTC. It specifies CSASWQRDLLDEQFF.

This clonotype came up many times. The V gene is TRBV6-6, the J gene TRBJ2-1; 7 bases are a match to TRBD2. CDR1 is MNHNY and CDR2 is SVGAGI in the germline V gene (reference sequence). The CDR3 extends over 16 amino acids. V gave up 6 bases and J gave up 7 bases; unmatched junction bases: 15. CDR3: CASSYEPGGWANEQFF. Here the CDR3 DNA reads TGTGCCAGCAGCTACGAGCCGGGAGGTTGGGCGAATGAGCAGTTCTTC.

This clonotype was found many times. V gene TRBV28 combines with J gene TRBJ2-3; 8 bases are a match to TRBD1. With 8 bases clipped from V and 3 bases from J, the junction kept 1 base outside the gene matches. CDR1 is MDHEN and CDR2 is SYDVKM in the germline V gene. The CDR3 spans 12 residues. As DNA, the CDR3 is TGTGCCAGCGGACAGGGTACAGATACGCAGTATTTT. Amino acids: CASGQGTDTQYF.

This clonotype was detected only a few times. One base away lies a much larger clone, so this may be a sequencing read error. The chain uses TRBV6-5 and TRBJ1-5; D is unresolved. This CDR3 spans 15 amino acids. V lost 4 bases and J 4 bases, leaving 14 bases between the germline ends. CDR1 is MNHEY, CDR2 SVGAGI, per germline. The DNA of the CDR3 is TGTGCCAGCAGTTGCTCCGGCACCGGGAATCAGCCCCAGCATTTT. It codes for CASSCSGTGNQPQHF.